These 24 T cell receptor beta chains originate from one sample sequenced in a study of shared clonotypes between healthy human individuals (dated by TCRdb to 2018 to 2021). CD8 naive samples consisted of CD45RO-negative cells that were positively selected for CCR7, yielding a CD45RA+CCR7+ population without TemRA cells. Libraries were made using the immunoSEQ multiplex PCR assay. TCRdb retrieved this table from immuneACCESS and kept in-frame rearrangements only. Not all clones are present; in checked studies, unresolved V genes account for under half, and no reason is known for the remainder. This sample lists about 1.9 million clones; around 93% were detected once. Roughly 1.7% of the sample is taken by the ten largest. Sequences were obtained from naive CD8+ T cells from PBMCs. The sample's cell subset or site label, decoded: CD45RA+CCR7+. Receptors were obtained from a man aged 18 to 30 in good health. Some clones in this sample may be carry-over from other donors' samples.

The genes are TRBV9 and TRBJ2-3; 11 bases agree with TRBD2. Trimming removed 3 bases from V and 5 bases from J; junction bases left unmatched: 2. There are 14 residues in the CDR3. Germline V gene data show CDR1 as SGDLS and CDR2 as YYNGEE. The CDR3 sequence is CASSAGLAEDTQYF. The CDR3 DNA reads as TGTGCCAGCAGCGCGGGACTAGCGGAAGATACGCAGTATTTT.

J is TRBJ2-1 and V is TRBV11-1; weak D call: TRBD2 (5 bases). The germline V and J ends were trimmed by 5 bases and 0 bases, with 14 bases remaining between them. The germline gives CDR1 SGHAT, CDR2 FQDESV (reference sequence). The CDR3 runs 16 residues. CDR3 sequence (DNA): TGTGCCAGCAGCACACTTCCGAGGGTCTCCTACAATGAGCAGTTCTTC. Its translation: CASSTLPRVSYNEQFF.

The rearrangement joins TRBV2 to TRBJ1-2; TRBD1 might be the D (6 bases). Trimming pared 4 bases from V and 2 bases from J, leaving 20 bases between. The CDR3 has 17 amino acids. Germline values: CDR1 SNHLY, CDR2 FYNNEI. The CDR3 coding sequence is TGTGCCAGCAGTGTCCCCCAACGTGACAGGTACAACTATGGCTACACCTTC. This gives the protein CASSVPQRDRYNYGYTF.

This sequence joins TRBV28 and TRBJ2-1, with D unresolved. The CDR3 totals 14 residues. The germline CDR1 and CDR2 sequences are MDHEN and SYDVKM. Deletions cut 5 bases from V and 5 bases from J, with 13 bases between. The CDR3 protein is CASSPVRTDNEQFF. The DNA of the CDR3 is TGTGCCAGCAGTCCGGTAAGGACCGACAATGAGCAGTTCTTC.

CDR3 nucleotides: TGTGCCAGCAGGGAGGGACTTTATAGCACAGATACGCAGTATTTT. It codes for CASREGLYSTDTQYF. The J gene is TRBJ2-3, the V gene TRBV6-5; tentatively, D is TRBD2 (6 bases). This CDR3 has 15 residues. The germline V gene encodes CDR1 MNHEY and CDR2 SVGAGI. V lost 6 bases, J lost 0 bases, and 13 bases lay in between.

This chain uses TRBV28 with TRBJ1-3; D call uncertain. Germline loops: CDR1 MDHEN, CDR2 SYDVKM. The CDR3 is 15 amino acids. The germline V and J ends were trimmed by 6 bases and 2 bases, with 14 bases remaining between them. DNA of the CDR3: TGTGCCAGCAGACCCGAAGACCTCCCTGGAAACACCATATATTTT. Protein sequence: CASRPEDLPGNTIYF.

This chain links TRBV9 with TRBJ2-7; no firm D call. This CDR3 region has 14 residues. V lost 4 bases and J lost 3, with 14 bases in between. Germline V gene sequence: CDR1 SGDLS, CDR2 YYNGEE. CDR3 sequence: CASSPTDMDYEQYF. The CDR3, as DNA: TGTGCCAGCAGCCCAACCGACATGGACTACGAGCAGTACTTC.

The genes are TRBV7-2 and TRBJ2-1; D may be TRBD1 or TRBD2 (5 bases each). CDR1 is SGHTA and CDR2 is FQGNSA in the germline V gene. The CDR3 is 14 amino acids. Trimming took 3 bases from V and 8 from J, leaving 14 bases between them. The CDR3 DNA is TGTGCCAGCAGCTTTGTCTGGCGAGGGGATGAGCAGTTCTTC. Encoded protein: CASSFVWRGDEQFF.

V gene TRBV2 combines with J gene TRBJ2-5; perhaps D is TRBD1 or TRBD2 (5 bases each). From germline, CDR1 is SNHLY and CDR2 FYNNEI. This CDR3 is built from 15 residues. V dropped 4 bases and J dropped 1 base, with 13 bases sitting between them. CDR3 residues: CASSGEGRLQETQYF. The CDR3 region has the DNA TGTGCCAGCAGTGGAGAGGGACGGCTCCAAGAGACCCAGTACTTC. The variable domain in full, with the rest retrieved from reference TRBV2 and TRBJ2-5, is EPEVTQTPSHQVTQMGQEVILRCVPISNHLYFYWYRQILGQKVEFLVSFYNNEISEKSEIFDDQFSVERPDGSNFTLKIRSTKLEDSAMYFCASSGEGRLQETQYFGPGTRLLVL.

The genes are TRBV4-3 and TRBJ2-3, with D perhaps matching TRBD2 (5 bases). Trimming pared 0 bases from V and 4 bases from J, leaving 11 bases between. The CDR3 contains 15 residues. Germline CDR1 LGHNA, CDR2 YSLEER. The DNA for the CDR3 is TGCGCCAGCAGCCAAGATATCCCCGGGGCAGATACGCAGTATTTT. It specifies CASSQDIPGADTQYF.

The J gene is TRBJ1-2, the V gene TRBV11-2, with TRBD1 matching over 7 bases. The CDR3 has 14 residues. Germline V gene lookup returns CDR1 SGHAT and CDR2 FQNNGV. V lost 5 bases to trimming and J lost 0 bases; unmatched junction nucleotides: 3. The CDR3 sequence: CASSKGQPNYGYTF. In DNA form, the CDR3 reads TGTGCCAGCAGCAAGGGACAGCCTAACTATGGCTACACCTTC.

CDR3 DNA: TGTGCCAGCAGCGTAGGTAGCCCGTTCGAGACCCAGTACTTC. Its translation: CASSVGSPFETQYF. The chain joins TRBV9 to TRBJ2-5; D gene uncertain. Germline values: CDR1 SGDLS, CDR2 YYNGEE. V was trimmed by 0 bases and J by 5 bases, leaving 11 bases between them. The CDR3 has 14 residues.

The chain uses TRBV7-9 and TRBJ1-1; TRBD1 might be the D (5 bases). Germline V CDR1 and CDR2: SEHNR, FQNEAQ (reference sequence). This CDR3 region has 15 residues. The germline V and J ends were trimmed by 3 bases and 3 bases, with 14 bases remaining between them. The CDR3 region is CASSFFRAGYTEAFF. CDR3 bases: TGTGCCAGCAGCTTCTTCAGGGCTGGGTACACTGAAGCTTTCTTT.

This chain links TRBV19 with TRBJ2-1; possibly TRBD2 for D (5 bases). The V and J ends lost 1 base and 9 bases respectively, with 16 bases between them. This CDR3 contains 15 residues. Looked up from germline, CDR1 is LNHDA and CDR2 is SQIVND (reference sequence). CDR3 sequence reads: CASSIGLASLVEQFF. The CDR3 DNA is TGTGCCAGTAGTATAGGGCTAGCATCCCTCGTTGAGCAGTTCTTC.

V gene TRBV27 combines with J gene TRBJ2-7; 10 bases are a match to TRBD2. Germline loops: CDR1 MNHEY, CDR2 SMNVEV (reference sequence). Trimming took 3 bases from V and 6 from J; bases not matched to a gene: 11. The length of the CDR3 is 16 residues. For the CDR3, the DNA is TGTGCCAGCAGTTTGAGTGGGGGGCTAGCGGGAGCCGAGCAGTACTTC. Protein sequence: CASSLSGGLAGAEQYF.

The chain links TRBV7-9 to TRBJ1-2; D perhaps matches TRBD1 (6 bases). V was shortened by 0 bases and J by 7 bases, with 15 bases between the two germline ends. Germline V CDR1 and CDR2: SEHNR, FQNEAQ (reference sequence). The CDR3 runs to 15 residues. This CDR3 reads CASSLAGRGAPGYTF. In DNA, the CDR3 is TGTGCCAGCAGCTTAGCGGGGAGGGGGGCTCCTGGCTACACCTTC.

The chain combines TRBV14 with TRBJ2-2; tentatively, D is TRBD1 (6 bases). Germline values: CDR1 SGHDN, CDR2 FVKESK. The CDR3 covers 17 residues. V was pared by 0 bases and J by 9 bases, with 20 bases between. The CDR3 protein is CASSQDTSLRGSRELFF. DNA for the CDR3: TGTGCCAGCAGCCAAGATACCTCGCTGAGGGGGAGCCGGGAGCTGTTTTTT.

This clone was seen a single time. CDR3 coding DNA: TGTGCCAGCAGCTTGACTAGCGGGAGGACCGTAGCCAAAAACATTCAGTACTTC. This gives the protein CASSLTSGRTVAKNIQYF. The chain couples TRBV11-2 to TRBJ2-4; 13 bases are a match to TRBD2. In germline, CDR1 is SGHAT, CDR2 FQNNGV. The CDR3 totals 18 residues. V lost 3 bases to trimming and J lost 0 bases; unmatched junction nucleotides: 5.

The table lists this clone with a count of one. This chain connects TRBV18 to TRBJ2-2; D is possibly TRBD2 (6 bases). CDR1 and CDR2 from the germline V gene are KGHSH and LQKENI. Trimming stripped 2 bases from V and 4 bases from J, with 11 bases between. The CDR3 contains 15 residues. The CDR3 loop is CASSPGGMGTGELFF. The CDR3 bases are TGTGCCAGCTCACCAGGAGGGATGGGCACCGGGGAGCTGTTTTTT.

The CDR3 sequence: CASSQGTVPYNEQFF. The DNA of the CDR3 is TGTGCCAGCAGCCAGGGGACAGTTCCATACAATGAGCAGTTCTTC. The chain carries TRBV11-2 and TRBJ2-1; TRBD1 matches at 7 bases. Germline assignment: CDR1 SGHAT and CDR2 FQNNGV. Trimming took 5 bases from V and 4 from J; bases not matched to a gene: 8. The CDR3 has 15 amino acids.

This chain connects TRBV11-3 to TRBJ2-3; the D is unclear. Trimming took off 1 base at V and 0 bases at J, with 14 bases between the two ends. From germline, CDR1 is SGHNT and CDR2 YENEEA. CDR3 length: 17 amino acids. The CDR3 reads CASSLGTTDGSTDTQYF. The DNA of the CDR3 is TGTGCCAGCAGCTTAGGAACAACGGACGGCAGCACAGATACGCAGTATTTT.

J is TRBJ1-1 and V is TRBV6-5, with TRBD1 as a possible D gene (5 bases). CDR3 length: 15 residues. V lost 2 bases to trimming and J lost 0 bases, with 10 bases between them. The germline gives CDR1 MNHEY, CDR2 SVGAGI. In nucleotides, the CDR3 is TGTGCCAGCAGTTACGGGGACTTCATGAACACTGAAGCTTTCTTT. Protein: CASSYGDFMNTEAFF.

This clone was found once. The CDR3 here is CASSVTGGATEAFF. The CDR3 bases are TGTGCCAGTAGTGTGACAGGGGGCGCGACTGAAGCTTTCTTT. V gene TRBV19 combines with J gene TRBJ1-1; 10 nucleotides match TRBD1. The CDR3 loop spans 14 amino acids. V was clipped by 5 bases and J by 5 bases; unmatched bases: 5. CDR1 is LNHDA and CDR2 is SQIVND in the germline V gene (reference sequence).

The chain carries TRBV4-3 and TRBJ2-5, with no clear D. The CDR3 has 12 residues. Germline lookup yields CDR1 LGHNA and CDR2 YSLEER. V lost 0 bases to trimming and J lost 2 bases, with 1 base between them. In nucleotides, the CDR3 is TGCGCCAGCAGCCAAGAACAAGAGACCCAGTACTTC. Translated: CASSQEQETQYF.